This T cell receptor beta chain was documented in a study of tumor-infiltrating lymphocytes in primary liver carcinoma. Study-wide background: Enrolled patients were male and female, aged 30 to 69 years.

Notes on this clonotype: The DNA is omitted, as the CDR3 cannot be located on it reliably, and the CDR3 follows TCRdb's listing.

From 400 to 500 ng total RNA, TCR beta cDNA was generated with a primer in the constant region. Libraries of TCR beta came from three nested multiplex PCR rounds with slightly modified ARM-PCR. With TRBV1-TRBV30 forward primers and a C-beta reverse primer, the first two PCR rounds were run for around 11 cycles each. TCRdb analysed the multiplex PCR reads with MiXCR anew, one entry per CDR3 protein. The sample contains over 35,000 distinct CDR3 sequences, roughly 73% of which appear only once. CDR1 and CDR2 (germline): SQVTM, ANQGSEA. Including both end residues, the CDR3 is 18 amino acids long. Co-extraction of both nucleic acids (RNA and DNA) used roughly 19-33 mg of unsorted bulk tissue. Donors underwent surgery for histopathologically diagnosed primary liver carcinoma. Patients had chronic HBV infection and were treatment-naive.

The clonotype comes from a man aged 35-49 years with primary liver carcinoma and hepatitis B virus infection. The rearrangement uses TRBV29-1 and TRBJ1-2; the listed D gene, TRBD1, was not tested against the DNA. The sequencing sample was made of liver tumor tissue from sampling region 2. As to subset: tumor region T2, inferior pole. CDR3 sequence: CIVGAPTGSQVANYGCTF.